These 22 T cell receptor beta chains came from one sample sequenced in a study of shared clonotypes between healthy human individuals. The method was immunoSEQ multiplex PCR; TCRdb's version includes in-frame clones alone and lacks a portion of them. This table holds just over 2,000,000 clones, roughly 96% found once. The source material was naive CD4+ T cells sorted from blood. Described subset: CD45RA+ positively selected. Receptor source: a young man in good health.

Regarding this clone: Germline and junction disagree at one end, which may indicate a read error. J is TRBJ2-4 and V is TRBV30; the match to TRBD2 covers 8 bases. This CDR3 has 16 amino acids. Per the germline V gene, CDR1 is GTSNPN and CDR2 is SVGIG (reference sequence). CDR3 sequence (DNA): TGTGCCCGGAGCGGACGGGAGGGGACTTCTCGGGCCATTCAGTACTTC. Translating gives CARSGREGTSRAIQYF.

This chain joins TRBV6-5 and TRBJ2-3; 7 bases align to TRBD1. CDR3 length: 15 amino acids. V was pared by 6 bases and J by 0 bases, with 6 bases of the junction left unmatched. CDR1 and CDR2 (germline): MNHEY, SVGAGI. The CDR3 bases are TGTGCCAGCAGACGGGGACAGCCGAGCACAGATACGCAGTATTTT. It codes for CASRRGQPSTDTQYF.

The V gene is TRBV9, the J gene TRBJ1-1; TRBD1 aligns across 7 bases. This CDR3 has 13 amino acids. The junction had 2 bases not matched to a gene; V was cut back by 0 bases and J by 6 bases. CDR1 is SGDLS and CDR2 is YYNGEE in the germline V gene. In DNA form, the CDR3 reads TGTGCCAGCAGCGTAGTAGGGGGCTCTGAAGCTTTCTTT. It encodes CASSVVGGSEAFF.

The chain uses TRBV18 and TRBJ2-7; D possibly matches TRBD1 or TRBD2 (6 bases each). The germline V and J ends were trimmed by 0 bases and 6 bases, with 12 bases remaining between them. The CDR3 spans 14 residues. From germline, CDR1 is KGHSH and CDR2 LQKENI. The CDR3: CASSPPGGPGEQYF. CDR3 nucleotide sequence: TGTGCCAGCTCACCACCAGGGGGGCCCGGCGAGCAGTACTTC.

In its sample, this clone was seen once. The V call is TRBV9, the J call TRBJ1-6; D is possibly TRBD1 (5 bases). V dropped 0 bases and J dropped 9 bases, with 10 bases sitting between them. Germline CDR1 SGDLS, CDR2 YYNGEE. The CDR3 sequence is 14 residues long. This CDR3 reads CASSVEGQGSPLHF. CDR3 sequence (DNA): TGTGCCAGCAGCGTAGAAGGGCAGGGTTCACCCCTCCACTTT.

The genes are TRBV6-1 and TRBJ1-1, with a weak D call TRBD1 (5 bases). CDR3 length: 16 residues. Per the germline V gene, CDR1 is MNHNS and CDR2 is SASEGT. Between the trimmed V and J ends, which lost 4 bases and 3 bases, there was a span of 18 bases. CDR3 coding DNA: TGTGCCAGCAGTGGAGACCGACAGCAAGGGGACACTGAAGCTTTCTTT. Translating it yields CASSGDRQQGDTEAFF.

The gene calls are TRBV7-6 and TRBJ2-7; possibly TRBD2 for D (7 bases). The germline V gene has CDR1 SGHVS and CDR2 FNYEAQ. V lost 5 bases, J lost 2 bases, and 13 bases lay in between. This CDR3 region has 14 residues. The chain's CDR3 is CASSPKGGTYEQYF. The CDR3 coding sequence is TGTGCCAGCAGCCCTAAGGGGGGGACCTACGAGCAGTACTTC.

The chain is built from TRBV6-6 and TRBJ2-7, with 11 positions matching TRBD2. The germline V gene has CDR1 MNHNY and CDR2 SVGAGI (reference sequence). The CDR3 runs to 14 residues. With 5 bases clipped from V and 2 bases from J, the junction kept 2 bases outside the gene matches. The DNA for the CDR3 is TGTGCCAGCAGTGGGACTAGCGGCCCCTACGAGCAGTACTTC. Protein product: CASSGTSGPYEQYF.

J is TRBJ2-7 and V is TRBV6-1; D may be TRBD1 or TRBD2 (5 bases each). The CDR3 runs to 13 residues. Germline values: CDR1 MNHNS, CDR2 SASEGT. V was pared by 11 bases and J by 0 bases, with 14 bases between. The CDR3 is CAGGAPPSYEQYF. The CDR3 DNA reads as TGTGCCGGGGGTGCACCACCCTCCTACGAGCAGTACTTC.

This sequence joins TRBV6-6 and TRBJ2-2, with 9 bases matching TRBD2. This CDR3 comprises 15 residues. In germline, CDR1 is MNHNY, CDR2 SVGAGI (reference sequence). Unmatched junction bases numbered 10, after V lost 5 bases and J lost 9 bases. The CDR3 region is CASSTGGSGSRELFF. The CDR3 bases are TGTGCCAGCAGTACAGGCGGTAGCGGGAGTCGGGAGCTGTTTTTT.

DNA of the CDR3: TGTGCCAGCATCGCCTCTAGCGGGGCGGCCTACGAGCAGTACTTC. The encoded protein is CASIASSGAAYEQYF. V is TRBV2 and J is TRBJ2-7; 9 bases match TRBD2. The V segment lost 7 bases and the J segment 2 bases; nucleotides outside the gene matches: 9. CDR1 is SNHLY, CDR2 FYNNEI, per germline. The CDR3 is 15 amino acids.

The chain links TRBV14 to TRBJ1-2, with TRBD1 identical over 7 bases. V was clipped by 0 bases and J by 7 bases; unmatched bases: 5. The CDR3 covers 14 residues. Germline V gene lookup returns CDR1 SGHDN and CDR2 FVKESK. CDR3 DNA: TGTGCCAGCAGCCAAGATCGGGACAGTCGTGGCTACACCTTC. Its protein product is CASSQDRDSRGYTF.

The genes are TRBV5-4 and TRBJ2-3; D is possibly TRBD2 (7 bases). V gave up 4 bases and J gave up 5 bases, with 14 bases separating them. Germline CDR1 is SGHNT and CDR2 is YYREEE (reference sequence). The CDR3 spans 14 residues. Here the CDR3 reads CASSNGGPGDTQYF. CDR3 DNA: TGTGCCAGCAGCAACGGGGGGCCAGGAGATACGCAGTATTTT.

This clone was seen just once. Other DNA variants within this sample encode the same CDR3. The chain uses TRBV6-5 and TRBJ1-1, with D possibly TRBD1 on 6 matching bases. Germline-derived CDR1 and CDR2 are MNHEY and SVGAGI. The CDR3 is 15 amino acids. Trimming cost V 5 bases and J 2 bases, with 15 bases left between them. The CDR3 DNA follows: TGTGCCAGCAGTCTCCCCGGACAGCCCAACACTGAAGCTTTCTTT. Amino acid sequence: CASSLPGQPNTEAFF.

This chain connects TRBV6-1 to TRBJ2-7; 7 nucleotides line up with TRBD1. Germline V lookup: CDR1 MNHNS, CDR2 SASEGT. Trimming removed 7 bases from V and 2 bases from J; junction bases left unmatched: 11. CDR3 length: 15 residues. The CDR3: CASIGRQGKAYEQYF. In DNA, the CDR3 is TGTGCCAGCATCGGACGACAGGGAAAAGCCTACGAGCAGTACTTC.

The chain employs TRBV10-3 and TRBJ2-5; TRBD1 aligns across 7 bases. Per germline, CDR1 ENHRY and CDR2 SYGVKD. V was clipped by 10 bases and J by 5 bases; unmatched bases: 7. CDR3 length: 12 residues. The CDR3 protein is CATRQGAETQYF. The CDR3 DNA sequence: TGTGCCACCAGACAGGGCGCCGAGACCCAGTACTTC.

Regarding this clone: Distinct nucleotide sequences in the sample also encode this CDR3. V gene TRBV18 combines with J gene TRBJ2-3; no clear D gene. This CDR3 is built from 13 residues. Germline V gene lookup returns CDR1 KGHSH and CDR2 LQKENI. Trimming took off 4 bases at V and 0 bases at J, with 5 bases between the two ends. The CDR3 DNA is TGTGCCAGCTCACTAACTAGCACAGATACGCAGTATTTT. Encoded protein: CASSLTSTDTQYF.

The V and J genes are TRBV4-3 and TRBJ2-3, with TRBD2 matching over 7 bases. With V trimmed by 4 bases and J by 3 bases, 19 bases remained unmatched. There are 19 residues in the CDR3. The germline V gene encodes CDR1 LGHNA and CDR2 YSLEER. The CDR3 coding sequence is TGCGCCAGCAGCCCGGGCTCCAATTTTTGGCGGGAGACTACAGATACGCAGTATTTT. It is translated as CASSPGSNFWRETTDTQYF.

J is TRBJ2-3 and V is TRBV2; D is unclear. The CDR3 is 13 residues long. Trimming took 4 bases from V and 5 from J, leaving 10 bases between them. Germline V gene lookup returns CDR1 SNHLY and CDR2 FYNNEI. CDR3 loop: CASSGESGDTQYF. CDR3 DNA sequence: TGTGCCAGCAGTGGCGAATCAGGAGATACGCAGTATTTT.

The V and J genes are TRBV7-9 and TRBJ2-7, with 8 nucleotides matching TRBD1. This CDR3 is built from 14 residues. V dropped 5 bases and J dropped 3; count of bases not matched to a gene: 6. Germline-derived CDR1 and CDR2 are SEHNR and FQNEAQ (reference sequence). CDR3 DNA sequence: TGTGCCAGCAGCCTGGGACAGGCGGACTACGAGCAGTACTTC. It codes for CASSLGQADYEQYF.

The chain has TRBV11-2 and TRBJ1-3; D remains unclear. Germline V gene data show CDR1 as SGHAT and CDR2 as FQNNGV. This CDR3 comprises 15 residues. Trimming stripped 0 bases from V and 7 bases from J, with 13 bases between. DNA for the CDR3: TGTGCCAGCAGCTTAGACGGCCTCGCCGGGAACACCATATATTTT. Translating gives CASSLDGLAGNTIYF.

The chain uses TRBV27 and TRBJ2-7; 12 nucleotides agree with TRBD2. Trimming at V came to 3 bases and at J to 6 bases, leaving 15 bases not matched to a gene. Germline V gene lookup returns CDR1 MNHEY and CDR2 SMNVEV (reference sequence). The CDR3 contains 18 residues. This CDR3 is CASSFSTSGSIQGSEQYF. CDR3 nucleotide sequence: TGTGCCAGCAGTTTTTCGACTAGCGGGAGTATTCAGGGGAGCGAGCAGTACTTC.